Following are 31 T cell receptor beta chains from one sample sequenced in a study of cytomegalovirus exposure and HLA in healthy donors (dated by TCRdb to 2015 to 2018). The library was obtained by the immunoSEQ multiplex PCR assay. The multiplex PCR relied on a mix of 60 forward primers for TCR Vbeta segments and 13 reverse primers for TCR Jbeta segments. This immuneACCESS table, as held by TCRdb, lists in-frame sequences with V and J called but not all clones. Of the missing ones, under half trace to an unresolved V gene in checked studies; the others have no known cause. The table for this sample lists about 200,000 clones; 60% to 85% of them were counted only once. Jointly, the top ten make up about 1.1% of the sample. The specimen sequenced was PBMCs. These TCRs come from a woman in her thirties or forties in good health and CMV-seronegative.

This CDR3 reads CASSAGRGYYEQYV. DNA of the CDR3: TGTGCCAGCAGCGCCGGGCGGGGATACTACGAGCAGTACGTC. The rearrangement uses TRBV7-2 and TRBJ2-7; a weak D match, TRBD2 (6 bases). This CDR3 contains 14 residues. Germline V gene data show CDR1 as SGHTA and CDR2 as FQGNSA. Between the trimmed V and J ends, which lost 5 bases and 3 bases, there was a span of 14 bases.

Only a few counts were recorded for this clone. V is TRBV7-2 and J is TRBJ1-2, with 7 bases that match TRBD1. Germline CDR1 reads SGHTA; CDR2 reads FQGNSA. With V trimmed by 5 bases and J by 7 bases, 4 bases remained unmatched. The CDR3 consists of 12 residues. This CDR3 is CASSPRQGGYTF. The CDR3 nucleotides are TGTGCCAGCAGCCCACGACAGGGTGGCTACACCTTC.

The rearrangement joins TRBV28 to TRBJ2-7, with 11 bases lining up with TRBD2. The CDR3 is 15 amino acids. Germline CDR1 reads MDHEN; CDR2 reads SYDVKM. Unmatched junction bases numbered 6, after V lost 5 bases and J lost 3 bases. CDR3 sequence (DNA): TGTGCCAGCAGTGTCTTAGCGGGAGGGCTCTACGAGCAGTACGTC. Translation gives CASSVLAGGLYEQYV.

This clone was found once. This chain uses TRBV19 with TRBJ2-5; 10 nucleotides match TRBD2. The CDR3 is made up of 14 amino acids. With 7 bases clipped from V and 2 bases from J, the junction kept 4 bases outside the gene matches. Germline assignment: CDR1 LNHDA and CDR2 SQIVND (reference sequence). CDR3 sequence: CASKSGREQETQYF. The CDR3 DNA follows: TGTGCCAGTAAGAGCGGGAGGGAACAAGAGACCCAGTACTTC.

This chain uses TRBV21-1 with TRBJ2-7; the table's TRBD1 call for D was not verified on the DNA. TRBV21-1 is a pseudogene. This CDR3 is 15 amino acids long. CDR3 nucleotides: TGTGCCAGCAGCACCCGGGACAGGGTCTCCTACGAGCAGTACGTC. This sequence encodes CASSTRDRVSYEQYV.

CDR3 in amino acids: CASSFQPDRMNTEAFF. The CDR3 DNA is TGTGCCAGCAGCTTTCAACCGGACAGGATGAACACTGAAGCTTTCTTT. V is TRBV5-5 and J is TRBJ1-1; 7 positions match TRBD1. V shed 2 bases and J 0 bases; nucleotides not matched to a gene: 7. Looked up from germline, CDR1 is SGHKS and CDR2 is YYEKEE (reference sequence). The CDR3 extends over 16 amino acids. Combining the CDR3 with reference TRBV5-5 and TRBJ1-1 gives the whole variable domain DAGVTQSPTHLIKTRGQQVTLRCSPISGHKSVSWYQQVLGQGPQFIFQYYEKEERGRGNFPDRFSARQFPNYSSELNVNALLLGDSALYLCASSFQPDRMNTEAFFGQGTRLTVV.

This clone was picked up a small number of times. The chain carries TRBV6-4 and TRBJ2-3; 10 bases map to TRBD2. The germline gives CDR1 MRHNA, CDR2 SNTAGT. This CDR3 is built from 14 residues. J gave up 4 bases and V 8 bases, and 6 bases lay outside the gene matches. CDR3 in amino acids: CASRASGRADTQYF. The CDR3 DNA sequence: TGTGCCAGCCGGGCCAGCGGGAGGGCAGATACGCAGTATTTT.

The V call is TRBV18, the J call TRBJ2-7; 7 bases map to TRBD2. Trimming took 2 bases from V and 13 from J; bases not matched to a gene: 8. Germline loops: CDR1 KGHSH, CDR2 LQKENI. The CDR3 is made up of 12 amino acids. The CDR3 region is CASSPGGSVFYV. The CDR3 DNA follows: TGTGCCAGCTCACCAGGCGGGAGCGTATTCTACGTC.

This chain joins TRBV19 and TRBJ1-3; D unresolved. Germline CDR1 reads LNHDA; CDR2 reads SQIVND (reference sequence). The V gene lost 3 bases and the J gene lost 1 base, with 10 bases spanning the gap. This CDR3 is 15 amino acids long. The CDR3 loop is CASSITRRSGNTIYF. The CDR3 nucleotides read TGTGCCAGTAGTATTACGAGGCGGTCTGGAAACACCATATATTTT.

The chain recombines TRBV7-6 with TRBJ1-4; 8 nucleotides agree with TRBD1. Germline values: CDR1 SGHVS, CDR2 FNYEAQ. V was pared by 4 bases and J by 4 bases, with 5 bases of the junction left unmatched. CDR3 length: 15 amino acids. Written as DNA, the CDR3 is TGTGCCAGCAGCTCCCAACAGGGGGTTAATGAAAAACTGTTTTTT. Translation gives CASSSQQGVNEKLFF.

The genes are TRBV5-4 and TRBJ2-1; TRBD1 is a possible D gene (6 bases). The CDR3 contains 14 residues. Germline V gene sequence: CDR1 SGHNT, CDR2 YYREEE (reference sequence). V was shortened by 4 bases and J by 7 bases, with 15 bases between the two germline ends. CDR3 in amino acids: CASSERQARNEQFF. CDR3 coding DNA: TGTGCCAGCAGCGAACGACAGGCGCGGAATGAGCAGTTCTTC.

V gene TRBV4-3 combines with J gene TRBJ2-1; perhaps TRBD2 as D (6 bases). The V end was cut by 0 bases, the J end by 5 bases, with 14 bases between. Germline-derived CDR1 and CDR2 are LGHNA and YSLEER. This CDR3 contains 16 residues. The CDR3 DNA reads TGCGCCAGCAGCCAAGAGATAAGGACTACCGACAATGAGCAGTTCTTC. Residues: CASSQEIRTTDNEQFF.

The chain carries TRBV7-2 and TRBJ1-3; 9 bases map to TRBD1. Germline values: CDR1 SGHTA, CDR2 FQGNSA. Germline trimming cut 5 bases from V and 0 bases from J; bases unmatched to any gene: 5. CDR3 size: 16 residues. CDR3 bases: TGTGCCAGCAGCATACAGGGGGCTGTCTCTGGAAACACCATATATTTT. Translation: CASSIQGAVSGNTIYF.

This rearrangement joins TRBV19 to TRBJ1-5; D is ambiguous. The CDR3 totals 14 residues. The V gene lost 3 bases and the J gene lost 6 bases, with 12 bases spanning the gap. Germline values: CDR1 LNHDA, CDR2 SQIVND (reference sequence). The CDR3 bases are TGTGCCAGTAGTATTGGCGGGAGTACTCAGCCCCAGCATTTT. Translating it yields CASSIGGSTQPQHF. Full variable domain (missing parts from reference TRBV19 and TRBJ1-5): DGGITQSPKYLFRKEGQNVTLSCEQNLNHDAMYWYRQDPGQGLRLIYYSQIVNDFQKGDIAEGYSVSREKKESFPLTVTSAQKNPTAFYLCASSIGGSTQPQHFGDGTRLSIL.

The chain combines TRBV7-9 with TRBJ2-7; the D gene is possibly TRBD1 (6 bases). There are 12 residues in the CDR3. The V end was cut by 4 bases, the J end by 4 bases, with 8 bases between. The germline V gene encodes CDR1 SEHNR and CDR2 FQNEAQ (reference sequence). CDR3 amino acids: CASSSTGYEQYF. The CDR3 nucleotides read TGTGCCAGCAGCTCAACAGGGTACGAGCAGTACTTC.

The gene calls are TRBV5-1 and TRBJ1-5; 9 bases are a match to TRBD1. CDR3 length: 15 residues. Germline CDR1 is SGHRS and CDR2 is YFSETQ. V was pared by 4 bases and J by 5 bases, with 7 bases of the junction left unmatched. The DNA for the CDR3 is TGCGCCAGCAGCCTCGGGGGACAGGGCTATCAGCCCCAGCATTTT. Amino acid sequence: CASSLGGQGYQPQHF.

This chain links TRBV9 with TRBJ2-5; 8 positions agree with TRBD2. V lost 4 bases, J lost 5 bases, and 16 bases stayed unmatched. This CDR3 contains 17 residues. Germline V CDR1 and CDR2: SGDLS, YYNGEE. CDR3 amino acids: CASSITPRGARGETQYF. CDR3 DNA: TGTGCCAGCAGCATCACCCCGCGGGGGGCACGCGGGGAGACCCAGTACTTC.

In DNA, the CDR3 is TGTGCCAGCAGCTCCAGGACAGGGGCGTGGACCTACGAGCAGTACTTC. The encoded protein is CASSSRTGAWTYEQYF. The V gene is TRBV7-2, the J gene TRBJ2-7; the match to TRBD1 covers 9 bases. This CDR3 region has 16 residues. After removal of 4 bases from V and 2 bases from J, the junction contained 9 bases not matched to a gene. CDR1 is SGHTA and CDR2 is FQGNSA in the germline V gene.

This rearrangement joins TRBV29-1 to TRBJ1-1; 10 positions match TRBD1. Per the germline V gene, CDR1 is SQVTM and CDR2 is ANQGSEA. After removal of 6 bases from V and 6 bases from J, the junction contained 4 bases not matched to a gene. The CDR3 has 12 residues. CDR3 DNA: TGCAGCGTGCGGACAGGGGGGCCTGAAGCTTTCTTT. Translating it yields CSVRTGGPEAFF. Using reference TRBV29-1 and TRBJ1-1 for the parts outside the CDR3, the full variable domain is SAVISQKPSRDICQRGTSLTIQCQVDSQVTMMFWYRQQPGQSLTLIATANQGSEATYESGFVIDKFPISRPNLTFSTLTVSNMSPEDSSIYLCSVRTGGPEAFFGQGTRLTVV.

This sequence joins TRBV11-3 and TRBJ2-7; D possibly corresponds to TRBD1 (5 bases). V lost 8 bases to trimming and J lost 2 bases, with 10 bases between them. The CDR3 loop spans 12 amino acids. The V gene's germline CDR1 is SGHNT and CDR2 YENEEA. This CDR3 reads CASGANTYEQYV. In nucleotides, the CDR3 is TGTGCCAGCGGGGCGAATACCTACGAGCAGTACGTC.

The V and J genes are TRBV5-4 and TRBJ2-1, with 10 bases identical to TRBD2. Unmatched junction bases numbered 6, after V lost 4 bases and J lost 8 bases. The CDR3 totals 14 residues. The germline gives CDR1 SGHNT, CDR2 YYREEE (reference sequence). CDR3 coding DNA: TGTGCCAGCAGCGGTAGCGGGAGGAAGGATGAGCAGTTCTTC. Translation gives CASSGSGRKDEQFF.

The J gene is TRBJ1-1, the V gene TRBV2; 9 bases are shared with TRBD1. CDR1 SNHLY and CDR2 FYNNEI come from the germline V gene. J lost 4 bases, V lost 6 bases, and 6 bases had no gene match. This CDR3 contains 14 residues. CDR3 nucleotide sequence: TGTGCCAGCAGCGAGACAGGGGGTCTCACTGAAGCTTTCTTT. Its translation: CASSETGGLTEAFF.

The chain joins TRBV4-3 to TRBJ2-1; 9 bases align to TRBD2. The germline V gene encodes CDR1 LGHNA and CDR2 YSLEER. With V trimmed by 3 bases and J by 6 bases, 9 bases remained unmatched. The CDR3 is 16 amino acids. Written as DNA, the CDR3 is TGCGCCAGCAGCCACGATACGGGACTAGCCGGCAATGAGCAGTTCTTC. Translated, it gives CASSHDTGLAGNEQFF.

This clone appeared once. In DNA, the CDR3 is TGTGCCAGTATTGGGACAGGCGTAAATCAGCCCCAGCATTTT. This sequence encodes CASIGTGVNQPQHF. This chain joins TRBV19 and TRBJ1-5, with 8 positions matching TRBD1. The CDR3 sequence is 14 residues long. J lost 4 bases, V lost 7 bases, and 6 bases had no gene match. The germline gives CDR1 LNHDA, CDR2 SQIVND (reference sequence).

This chain uses TRBV4-3 with TRBJ2-3, with D possibly TRBD1 on 6 matching bases. V was cut by 0 bases and J by 4 bases, with 8 bases left in between. The CDR3 has 14 residues. Germline V gene sequence: CDR1 LGHNA, CDR2 YSLEER. The CDR3 reads CASSQDTGPDTQYF. The CDR3 DNA reads TGCGCCAGCAGCCAAGACACAGGGCCAGATACGCAGTATTTT.

This clone was counted once. In DNA form, the CDR3 reads TGTGCCAGCAGCTTAAACAGGGGGAACTATGGCTACACCTTC. It is translated as CASSLNRGNYGYTF. This sequence joins TRBV7-3 and TRBJ1-2; TRBD1 matches at 8 bases. V dropped 1 base and J dropped 2; count of bases not matched to a gene: 0. CDR1 SGHTA and CDR2 FQGTGA come from the germline V gene. CDR3 size: 14 residues.

The chain links TRBV27 to TRBJ2-2; 7 bases are a match to TRBD2. Germline CDR1 and CDR2: MNHEY and SMNVEV (reference sequence). The V segment lost 3 bases and the J segment 2 bases; nucleotides outside the gene matches: 9. The CDR3 has 17 amino acids. The CDR3 DNA follows: TGTGCCAGCAGTTTGTCCCTACTAGCGTTTAACACCGGGGAGCTGTTTTTT. Amino acids: CASSLSLLAFNTGELFF.

About this clone itself: One end of the junction varies from germline; a read error may be responsible. CDR3 residues: CASSVASQNTGELFF. The CDR3 bases are TGTGCCAGCAGCGTAGCTAGCCAGAACACCGGGGAGCTGTTTTTT. This chain links TRBV7-9 with TRBJ2-2, with a possible D match to TRBD2 (5 bases). Germline CDR1 is SEHNR and CDR2 is FQNEAQ (reference sequence). The length of the CDR3 is 15 residues.

The V call is TRBV29-1, the J call TRBJ1-1, with 9 bases aligning to TRBD1. This CDR3 is built from 13 residues. J lost 3 bases, V lost 7 bases, and 6 bases had no gene match. CDR1 is SQVTM and CDR2 is ANQGSEA in the germline V gene. CDR3 sequence reads: CSAPGTGYTEAFF. CDR3 nucleotide sequence: TGCAGCGCCCCCGGGACAGGGTACACTGAAGCTTTCTTT.

The chain employs TRBV5-4 and TRBJ2-5; the match to TRBD1 covers 8 bases. The CDR3 consists of 15 residues. Germline values: CDR1 SGHNT, CDR2 YYREEE (reference sequence). Germline trimming cut 2 bases from V and 3 bases from J; bases unmatched to any gene: 6. CDR3 nucleotide sequence: TGTGCCAGCAGCTTTCCAGGGGGCCGCGAAGAGACCCAGTACTTC. It specifies CASSFPGGREETQYF.

This chain uses TRBV7-2 with TRBJ2-2; 8 bases are shared with TRBD1. Looked up from germline, CDR1 is SGHTA and CDR2 is FQGNSA. V dropped 1 base and J dropped 4; count of bases not matched to a gene: 5. The CDR3 extends over 16 amino acids. The CDR3: CASSLVWDRITGELFF. CDR3 bases: TGTGCCAGCAGCTTAGTGTGGGACAGGATCACCGGGGAGCTGTTTTTT.